The T cell receptor (beta chain) under discussion was sequenced for a study of Ad26.COV2.S vaccination and SARS-CoV-2 variants. Study-level background: A participant enrolled in the COV1001 Ad26.COV2.S trial arm provided the sample.

Sequencing used immunoSEQ multiplex PCR; TCRdb keeps in-frame clones, though not all of them. The sample includes approximately 450,000 clones, more than 80% of them seen just once. CDR1 is SGHTS, CDR2 YDEGEE, per germline. The CDR3 is 13 amino acids. V lost 2 bases, J lost 5 bases, and 10 bases lay in between. Treatment specified: roughly 19 received Ad26.COV2.S at low or high dose, single or two shots; several received placebo; per-sample allocation not given. The study sampled participants on day 63 after the first vaccine or placebo injection. Within Boston, the person who donated was an adult of 18-55 years. An Ad26 vector was used to express Wuhan-strain SARS-CoV-2 spike as the vaccine.

The genes are TRBV5-8 and TRBJ2-5, with a weak D call TRBD2 (5 bases). The receptor's source is a person between 18 and 65 years old who received the Ad26.COV2.S COVID-19 vaccine or a placebo. Sequences were derived from peripheral blood, sampled in a trial of Ad26.COV2.S vaccine versus placebo. CDR3 DNA: TGTGCCAGCAGCTTCCGGGGTTCCGAGACCCAGTACTTC. Its translation: CASSFRGSETQYF.